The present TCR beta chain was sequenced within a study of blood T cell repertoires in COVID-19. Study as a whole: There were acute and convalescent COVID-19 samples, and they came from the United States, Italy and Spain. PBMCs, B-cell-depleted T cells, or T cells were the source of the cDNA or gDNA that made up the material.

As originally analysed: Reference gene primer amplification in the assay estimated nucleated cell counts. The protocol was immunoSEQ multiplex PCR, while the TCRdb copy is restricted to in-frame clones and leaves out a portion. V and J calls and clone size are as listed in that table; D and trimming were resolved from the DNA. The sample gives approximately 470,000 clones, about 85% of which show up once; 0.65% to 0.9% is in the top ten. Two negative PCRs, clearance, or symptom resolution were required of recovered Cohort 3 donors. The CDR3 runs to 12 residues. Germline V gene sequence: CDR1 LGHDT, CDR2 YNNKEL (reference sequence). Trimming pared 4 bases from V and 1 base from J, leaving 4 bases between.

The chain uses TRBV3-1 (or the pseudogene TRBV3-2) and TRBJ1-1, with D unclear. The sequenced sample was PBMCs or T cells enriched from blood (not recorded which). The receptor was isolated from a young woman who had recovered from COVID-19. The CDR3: CASSLSNTEAFF. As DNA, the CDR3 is TGTGCCAGCAGCCTCTCGAACACTGAAGCTTTCTTT.